This T cell receptor (beta chain) comes out of a study of identical twins. Findings of the study overall: Monozygotic twins shared more out-of-frame TCR alpha than recombination models predicted. Abundant beta clonotypes from cord blood had fewer insertions, unlike memory repertoires, which showed none.

Template switching supplied a universal primer site; unique molecular identifiers were carried on the cDNA. TCRdb recomputed calls from the 5' RACE reads with MiXCR, one row per CDR3 protein. In the table there are approximately 280,000 distinct CDR3 sequences, roughly 8.6% of which are singletons. The donor group consisted entirely of healthy Caucasians. This clonotype was recorded a few times. As yet, its antigen is unknown. Since no conserved phenylalanine or tryptophan closes the CDR3, a read error is the likely cause. Germline CDR1 reads SQVTM; CDR2 reads ANQGSEA. V gave up 7 bases and J gave up 3 bases; unmatched junction bases: 9. This CDR3 has 14 residues. The sample was also reused in another study, on yellow fever vaccine responses in identical twins.

The sample consisted of memory (CD45RO+) T cells sorted from blood. This sequence joins TRBV29-1 and TRBJ2-3; 8 nucleotides agree with TRBD2. The source is a young woman in good health. CDR3 protein: CSADGGAWTDTQYV. CDR3 DNA: TGCAGCGCAGACGGGGGGGCCTGGACAGATACGCAGTATGTT.